Listed below are T cell receptor beta chains from one sample, sequenced in a study of blood T cell repertoires in COVID-19. TCRdb keeps only in-frame clones here, not all; method: immunoSEQ multiplex PCR. The table has roughly 40,000 clones, nearly 90% seen once. The sample taken for sequencing was peripheral blood. These receptors were obtained from a man aged 45-60 years with active COVID-19. Each CDR3 is given with its conserved first and last residue. The D gene is left open where the match is weak. Expanded clones get a size class; other rows say once, few or many, or leave the size out.

>TRBV7-2|-|TRBJ2-7|few
CASSSNRVSYEQYF
TGTGCCAGCAGCTCCAACAGGGTGAGCTACGAGCAGTACTTC
>TRBV7-3|TRBD2|TRBJ2-1|-
CASSPLGGTPYNEQFF
TGTGCCAGCAGCCCCCTGGGGGGGACCCCTTACAATGAGCAGTTCTTC
>TRBV5-1|TRBD1|TRBJ2-7|-
CASRTRDSTPYEQYF
TGCGCCAGCAGAACGAGGGACAGTACTCCCTACGAGCAGTACTTC
>TRBV10-3|TRBD1|TRBJ2-2|-
CAIGSQGADTGELFF
TGTGCCATCGGATCACAGGGGGCTGACACCGGGGAGCTGTTTTTT
>TRBV5-6|TRBD1|TRBJ1-2|once
CASSLLGQGAYGYTF
TGTGCCAGCAGCTTGTTGGGACAGGGTGCGTATGGCTACACCTTC
>TRBV2|-|TRBJ2-5|-
CASSASGTEKETQYF
TGTGCCAGCAGTGCCTCCGGGACTGAGAAAGAGACCCAGTACTTC
>TRBV7-2|-|TRBJ2-3|-
CASSPRVQDTQYF
TGTGCCAGCAGCCCCAGGGTGCAAGATACGCAGTATTTT
>TRBV5-1|TRBD1|TRBJ2-5|-
CASSPGQGETQYF
TGCGCCAGCAGCCCAGGACAGGGGGAGACCCAGTACTTC
>TRBV5-1|-|TRBJ2-3|-
CASSLANSPSSDTQYF
TGCGCCAGCAGCTTGGCCAACAGTCCGAGTTCAGATACGCAGTATTTT
>TRBV6-4|TRBD1|TRBJ1-1|-
CASSAGQGGKTEAFF
TGTGCCAGCAGTGCAGGACAGGGTGGGAAGACTGAAGCTTTCTTT
>TRBV2|TRBD1|TRBJ1-2|-
CASSVNEGAGYGYTF
TGTGCCAGCAGTGTTAATGAGGGGGCCGGCTATGGCTACACCTTC
>TRBV7-2|TRBD2|TRBJ2-1|-
CASSFSLAGGISSYNEQFF
TGTGCCAGCAGCTTCAGTTTAGCGGGGGGGATCAGCTCCTACAATGAGCAGTTCTTC
>TRBV18|TRBD1|TRBJ2-1|-
CASSPSGQGGNEQFF
TGTGCCAGCTCACCCTCGGGACAGGGGGGAAATGAGCAGTTCTTC
>TRBV2|-|TRBJ2-5|-
CASLQETQYF
TGTGCCAGCCTCCAAGAGACCCAGTACTTC
>TRBV3-1/TRBV3-2|TRBD1|TRBJ1-1|few
CASSPNRDRGAVTEAFF
TGTGCCAGCAGCCCCAACCGGGACAGGGGGGCTGTCACTGAAGCTTTCTTT
>TRBV5-6|-|TRBJ1-1|-
CASSFGANTEAFF
TGTGCCAGCAGCTTTGGGGCGAACACTGAAGCTTTCTTT
>TRBV7-8|TRBD1|TRBJ1-5|-
CASSLARDRASNQPQHF
TGTGCCAGCAGCTTAGCGCGGGACAGGGCTAGCAATCAGCCCCAGCATTTT
>TRBV7-2|-|TRBJ2-5|-
CASSRSGANFETQYF
TGTGCCAGCAGCCGTAGCGGAGCTAATTTCGAGACCCAGTACTTC
>TRBV21-1|-|TRBJ2-2|-
CASSIWVRDSQNFVTGELFF
TGTGCCAGCAGCATATGGGTCCGGGACAGTCAAAATTTTGTGACCGGGGAGCTGTTTTTT
>TRBV7-2|-|TRBJ2-2|-
CASSPNRDLGTGELFF
TGTGCCAGCAGCCCAAACAGGGATCTGGGGACCGGGGAGCTGTTTTTT
>TRBV3-1/TRBV3-2|TRBD2|TRBJ2-7|-
CASSQAGRGGLYEQYF
TGTGCCAGCAGCCAAGCGGGACGGGGGGGACTCTACGAGCAGTACTTC
>TRBV5-4|-|TRBJ1-1|-
CASSSGHWNTEAFF
TGTGCCAGCAGCTCGGGACATTGGAACACTGAAGCTTTCTTT
>TRBV10-3|-|TRBJ2-2|once
CAIQGEAPGELFF
TGTGCCATCCAGGGTGAGGCCCCCGGGGAGCTGTTTTTT
>TRBV6-5|TRBD1|TRBJ2-7|-
CASREGQGAYWEQYF
TGTGCCAGCAGAGAGGGACAGGGGGCTTACTGGGAGCAGTACTTC
>TRBV7-9|TRBD1|TRBJ1-4|-
CASSPNRGFDEKLFF
TGTGCCAGCAGCCCGAACAGGGGGTTTGATGAAAAACTGTTTTTT
>TRBV28|TRBD2|TRBJ2-7|-
CASSLWSLAGGPGEQYF
TGTGCCAGCAGTTTATGGTCCCTAGCGGGGGGGCCTGGCGAGCAGTACTTC
>TRBV2|TRBD1|TRBJ1-2|-
CASSVSRDRVGYTF
TGTGCCAGCAGTGTCTCCCGGGACAGGGTTGGCTACACCTTC
>TRBV7-9|-|TRBJ2-7|few
CASSPPLGAYEQYF
TGTGCCAGCAGTCCACCTCTGGGCGCCTACGAGCAGTACTTC
>TRBV7-3|-|TRBJ2-1|-
CASSLSVAESYNEQFF
TGTGCCAGCAGCCTCTCGGTGGCGGAGTCCTACAATGAGCAGTTCTTC
>TRBV30|TRBD1|TRBJ1-1|-
CACNRGGTEAFF
TGTGCCTGCAACAGGGGCGGGACTGAAGCTTTCTTT
>TRBV7-9|-|TRBJ2-7|few
CASSLFSSYEQYF
TGTGCCAGCAGCTTGTTCAGCTCCTACGAGCAGTACTTC
>TRBV19|TRBD2|TRBJ2-3|-
CASSIGTSGGLADTQYF
TGTGCCAGTAGTATAGGGACTAGCGGGGGTCTTGCGGATACGCAGTATTTT
>TRBV7-2|-|TRBJ1-1|-
CASSLSPTGRAEAFF
TGTGCCAGCAGCCTCAGCCCAACAGGGAGGGCCGAAGCTTTCTTT
>TRBV2|-|TRBJ2-3|-
CASKTERASTDTQYF
TGTGCCAGCAAAACGGAGCGGGCCAGCACAGATACGCAGTATTTT
>TRBV5-6|TRBD1|TRBJ2-6|-
CASSWKTTGKGSGANVLTF
TGTGCCAGCAGCTGGAAAACGACAGGGAAGGGATCTGGGGCCAACGTCCTGACTTTC
>TRBV6-5|-|TRBJ2-5|-
CASRTNPIRGETQYF
TGTGCCAGCAGAACCAACCCGATCCGGGGGGAGACCCAGTACTTC
>TRBV3-1/TRBV3-2|-|TRBJ1-3|once
CASAKSGNTIYF
TGTGCCAGCGCGAAATCTGGAAACACCATATATTTT
>TRBV2|TRBD2|TRBJ2-2|-
CASSLSGGEAGELFF
TGTGCCAGCAGTCTTAGCGGGGGGGAAGCCGGGGAGCTGTTTTTT
>TRBV7-9|TRBD2|TRBJ2-3|few
CASGGLARDTQYF
TGTGCCAGCGGGGGACTAGCGAGAGATACGCAGTATTTT
>TRBV19|TRBD1|TRBJ2-7|-
CASSINSGTGVPEQYF
TGTGCCAGTAGTATTAATTCCGGGACAGGGGTTCCCGAGCAGTACTTC
>TRBV7-8|-|TRBJ1-1|-
CASSLVPHGEAFF
TGTGCCAGCAGCTTAGTCCCCCACGGGGAAGCTTTCTTT
>TRBV4-2|-|TRBJ1-2|-
CASSQDPAGRQNGYTF
TGTGCCAGCAGCCAAGATCCGGCAGGAAGGCAAAATGGCTACACCTTC
>TRBV11-2|TRBD1|TRBJ2-7|-
CASSTGTGGFREQYF
TGTGCCAGCAGCACCGGGACAGGGGGCTTTAGGGAGCAGTACTTC
>TRBV7-9|-|TRBJ1-2|-
CASSFATGGYTF
TGTGCCAGCAGCTTTGCGACGGGTGGCTACACCTTC
>TRBV29-1|TRBD2|TRBJ2-7|-
CSVKTGTSGAWEQYF
TGCAGCGTCAAAACCGGGACTAGCGGGGCTTGGGAGCAGTACTTC
>TRBV12-5|-|TRBJ1-5|-
CASGLVLSGQPNQPQHF
TGTGCTAGTGGTTTGGTACTGTCAGGGCAGCCAAATCAGCCCCAGCATTTT
>TRBV2|TRBD1|TRBJ2-7|few
CASSGFRTGLEQYF
TGTGCCAGCAGTGGGTTCCGGACAGGGCTCGAGCAGTACTTC
>TRBV7-6|-|TRBJ1-1|-
CASSPQSRVKGEAFF
TGTGCCAGCAGCCCCCAGAGCAGGGTTAAGGGCGAAGCTTTCTTT
>TRBV6-5|TRBD2|TRBJ2-7|-
CASGISGVYEQYF
TGTGCCAGTGGGATCAGCGGGGTCTACGAGCAGTACTTC
>TRBV5-1|-|TRBJ2-2|few
CASSYIGGDGELFF
TGCGCCAGCAGCTATATAGGAGGGGACGGGGAGCTGTTTTTT
>TRBV9|TRBD1|TRBJ2-3|once
CASRGGLSTDTQYF
TGTGCCAGCAGAGGGGGCCTGAGCACAGATACGCAGTATTTT
>TRBV9|-|TRBJ1-6|once
CASSVGRGNLYNSPLHF
TGTGCCAGCAGCGTAGGTAGGGGGAATTTATATAATTCACCCCTCCACTTT
>TRBV27|TRBD1|TRBJ1-5|-
CASSSRQGAISNQPQHF
TGTGCCAGCAGTTCGCGACAGGGGGCAATTAGCAATCAGCCCCAGCATTTT
>TRBV19|-|TRBJ2-1|-
CASSPIISSYNEQFF
TGTGCCAGTAGTCCTATTATTAGCTCCTACAATGAGCAGTTCTTC
>TRBV10-1|TRBD1|TRBJ2-7|-
CASSEPRDRGHEQYF
TGCGCCAGCAGTGAGCCCCGGGACAGGGGTCACGAGCAGTACTTC
>TRBV24-1|TRBD1|TRBJ2-1|-
CATSDFGDRGKNNEQFF
TGTGCCACCAGTGATTTCGGGGACAGGGGGAAAAACAATGAGCAGTTCTTC
>TRBV4-2|-|TRBJ1-3|-
CASSQLSGNTIYF
TGTGCCAGCAGCCAGTTATCTGGAAACACCATATATTTT
>TRBV30|TRBD1|TRBJ1-2|-
CAWSPGTGFSGYTF
TGTGCCTGGAGCCCGGGGACAGGTTTCTCTGGCTACACCTTC
>TRBV29-1|TRBD2|TRBJ2-2|-
CSATSGGTGELFF
TGCAGCGCGACTAGCGGAGGCACCGGGGAGCTGTTTTTT